The 3 T cell receptor beta chains below were found in one sample sequenced in a study of T cell changes during pregnancy in multiple sclerosis. Produced via immunoSEQ multiplex PCR; TCRdb's table is partial and in-frame only. The data contain roughly 110,000 clones, less than 95% of them singletons. This sample comprised peripheral blood, obtained after pregnancy. Receptors were obtained from a female donor with multiple sclerosis, enrolled in a pregnancy study.

The V call is TRBV18, the J call TRBJ2-7, with 7 bases that match TRBD1. Trimming took 4 bases from V and 3 from J; bases not matched to a gene: 12. Germline CDR1 is KGHSH and CDR2 is LQKENI. The CDR3 loop spans 16 amino acids. The CDR3 DNA sequence: TGTGCCAGCTCACTTGGGCACAGGGGAATCAACTACGAGCAGTACTTC. This gives the protein CASSLGHRGINYEQYF.

The chain links TRBV6-1 to TRBJ2-1; a possible D gene is TRBD2 (5 bases). V dropped 8 bases and J dropped 1 base, with 9 bases sitting between them. The CDR3 covers 13 residues. Germline CDR1 reads MNHNS; CDR2 reads SASEGT. The CDR3, as DNA: TGTGCCAGCTGGCGGGCTTCCTACAATGAGCAGTTCTTC. Protein: CASWRASYNEQFF.

This sequence joins TRBV5-4 and TRBJ2-7; 9 positions agree with TRBD2. Losses at the gene ends were 0 bases for V and 3 bases for J; bases not matched to a gene: 4. The V gene's germline CDR1 is SGHNT and CDR2 YYREEE (reference sequence). CDR3 length: 15 residues. The CDR3 DNA is TGTGCCAGCAGCTTGGTCGGTAGCGGGAGCTACGAGCAGTACTTC. Translated, it gives CASSLVGSGSYEQYF.